Listed here is a single TCR beta chain. Its matching antigen is unknown. Nonspecific anti-CD3/anti-CD28 bead stimulation represents the broad CD4+ T cell repertoire. CD4+ T cells upregulating both CD40 ligand and CD69 were sorted as responding cells. CD8+ T cells were removed from PBMCs prior to stimulation. This specimen comes from a study of persistence of HIV-infected CD4 T cells. Study in general: Up to about 200 mL blood was drawn at multiple time points; a couple of donors had single-time leukapheresis.

Regarding the study as a whole: Compared with CD3/CD28-stimulated cells, CMV- and Gag-responding cells showed lower TCRbeta richness. Proviral oligoclonality tracked with TCR oligoclonality within the same sorted cells.

Trimming took off 5 bases at V and 1 base at J, with 8 bases between the two ends. Germline V gives CDR1 MNHEY, CDR2 SVGAGI. This CDR3 spans 13 amino acids. The libraries were made with immunoSEQ version 4 in survey mode. Method: immunoSEQ multiplex PCR; TCRdb's copy keeps in-frame clones and lacks some. The table includes tens of thousands of clones, about 87% detected once. The sample was CD4+ T cells sorted from PBMCs after roughly 19-hour stimulation, taken from a patient who received antiretroviral therapy. The genes are TRBV6-5 and TRBJ1-2; TRBD1 is a possible D gene (5 bases). The TCR originated in an adult man with HIV who was CMV-seropositive. As DNA, the CDR3 is TGTGCCAGCAGTCCGGGGGGTAACTATGGCTACACCTTC. Amino acids: CASSPGGNYGYTF.